The T cell receptor (beta chain) under discussion was sequenced for a study of cytomegalovirus exposure and HLA in healthy donors. PCR was performed using 60 Vbeta and 13 Jbeta primers. This table comes from immunoSEQ multiplex PCR, and its TCRdb copy is limited to in-frame clones, with some not included. The profile shows 150,000 to 200,000 clones, 75% to 85% of them singletons. Of note for this clone: What it binds is unknown.

This CDR3 comprises 13 residues. Germline assignment: CDR1 SNHLY and CDR2 FYNNEI. Unmatched junction bases numbered 9, after V lost 10 bases and J lost 9 bases. Overall study findings and caveats: From TCR beta sequences, most subjects' HLA-A and HLA-B alleles were reportedly predicted accurately. When analyzed later, a missense DCLRE1C variant was found to be linked to TCR beta V- and J-gene trimming. Among TCR beta chains, those listed as cytomegalovirus-associated numbered over 150.

As for the donors, each was a healthy bone marrow donor. This receptor was taken from a woman aged 55-75 years in good health and CMV-seropositive. The chain joins TRBV2 to TRBJ2-1; 10 bases are a match to TRBD2. Input material: PBMCs. The CDR3 nucleotides are TGTGCCAACAAGCGGGAGGGCTTCACTGAGCAGTTCTTC. Translated, it gives CANKREGFTEQFF. Looking up the rest from reference TRBV2 and TRBJ2-1 gives the full variable domain: EPEVTQTPSHQVTQMGQEVILRCVPISNHLYFYWYRQILGQKVEFLVSFYNNEISEKSEIFDDQFSVERPDGSNFTLKIRSTKLEDSAMYFCANKREGFTEQFFGPGTRLTVL.